This T cell receptor beta chain was captured in a study of cytomegalovirus exposure and HLA in healthy donors. Study in general: According to later analysis, the same platform produced the approximately 120 validation and 600 to 800 first-cohort repertoires. Findings and limits, study-wide: Researchers counted some 150 TCR beta chains as cytomegalovirus-associated. The classifier was said to identify cytomegalovirus status with high specificity and sensitivity.

The junction had 5 bases not matched to a gene; V was cut back by 7 bases and J by 4 bases. CDR3 length: 15 amino acids. Germline CDR1 reads MNHNS; CDR2 reads SASEGT. Generated by immunoSEQ multiplex PCR, the TCRdb table keeps only in-frame clones and is missing some. The table shows 100,000 to 150,000 clones, with about nine tenths occurring only once. A note on this clone: Its antigen is not known.

The clonotype comes from a young man in good health and CMV-seronegative. The sequencing input was PBMCs. The genes are TRBV6-1 and TRBJ1-6; 9 positions agree with TRBD1. The CDR3 reads CASTMGTGYNSPLHF. The CDR3 coding sequence is TGTGCCAGCACCATGGGGACAGGGTATAATTCACCCCTCCACTTT.